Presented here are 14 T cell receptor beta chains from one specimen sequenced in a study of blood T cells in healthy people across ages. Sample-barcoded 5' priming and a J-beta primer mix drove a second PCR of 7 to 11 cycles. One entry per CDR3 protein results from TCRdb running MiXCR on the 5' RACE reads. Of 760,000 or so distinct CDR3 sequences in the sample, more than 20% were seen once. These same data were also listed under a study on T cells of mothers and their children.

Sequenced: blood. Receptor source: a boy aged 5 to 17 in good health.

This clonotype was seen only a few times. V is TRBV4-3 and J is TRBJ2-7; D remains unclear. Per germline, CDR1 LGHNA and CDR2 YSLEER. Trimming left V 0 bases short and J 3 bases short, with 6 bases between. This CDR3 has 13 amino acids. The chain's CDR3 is CASSQEEGYEQYF. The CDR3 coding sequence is TGCGCCAGCAGCCAAGAGGAAGGCTACGAGCAGTACTTC.

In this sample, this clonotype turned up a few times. The CDR3 DNA reads as TGTGCCAGCACAAGGGGCACAGAGCAGTACTTC. This sequence encodes CASTRGTEQYF. The rearrangement uses TRBV6-5 and TRBJ2-7; tentatively, D is TRBD1 (5 bases). CDR1 and CDR2 from the germline V gene are MNHEY and SVGAGI. The CDR3 runs to 11 residues. Trimming cost V 7 bases and J 7 bases, with 11 bases left between them.

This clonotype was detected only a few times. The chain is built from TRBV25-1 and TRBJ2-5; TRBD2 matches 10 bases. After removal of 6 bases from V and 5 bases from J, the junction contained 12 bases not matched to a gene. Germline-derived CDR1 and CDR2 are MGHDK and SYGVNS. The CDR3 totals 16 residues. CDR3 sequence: CASRVSSGSRSETQYF. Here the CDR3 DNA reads TGTGCCAGCAGAGTGTCTAGCGGGAGTCGTTCGGAGACCCAGTACTTC.

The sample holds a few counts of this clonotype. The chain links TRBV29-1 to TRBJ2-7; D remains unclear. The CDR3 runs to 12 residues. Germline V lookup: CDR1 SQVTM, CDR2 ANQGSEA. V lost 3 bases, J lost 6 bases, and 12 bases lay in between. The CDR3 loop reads CSVEPSVGEQYF. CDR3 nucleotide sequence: TGCAGCGTTGAGCCCTCGGTAGGCGAGCAGTACTTC.

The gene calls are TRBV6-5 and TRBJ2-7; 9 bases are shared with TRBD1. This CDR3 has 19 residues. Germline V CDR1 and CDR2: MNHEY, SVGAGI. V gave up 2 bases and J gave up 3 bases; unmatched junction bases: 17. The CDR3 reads CASSYLEPGTGTSDYEQYF. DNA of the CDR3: TGTGCCAGCAGTTACCTGGAACCCGGGACAGGGACTTCAGACTACGAGCAGTACTTC.

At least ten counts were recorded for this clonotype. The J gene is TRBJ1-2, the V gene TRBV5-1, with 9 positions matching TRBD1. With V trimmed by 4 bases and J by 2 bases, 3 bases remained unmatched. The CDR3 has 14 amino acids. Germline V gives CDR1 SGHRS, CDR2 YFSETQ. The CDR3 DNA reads TGCGCCAGCAGCCTACAGGGGGCAAACTATGGCTACACCTTC. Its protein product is CASSLQGANYGYTF.

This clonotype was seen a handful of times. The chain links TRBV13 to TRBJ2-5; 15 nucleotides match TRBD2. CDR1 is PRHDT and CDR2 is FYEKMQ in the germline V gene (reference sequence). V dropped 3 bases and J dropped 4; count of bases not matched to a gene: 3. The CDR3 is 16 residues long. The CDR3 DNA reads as TGTGCCAGCAGCTTCGGACTAGCGGGAGGGCCAGAGACCCAGTACTTC. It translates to CASSFGLAGGPETQYF.

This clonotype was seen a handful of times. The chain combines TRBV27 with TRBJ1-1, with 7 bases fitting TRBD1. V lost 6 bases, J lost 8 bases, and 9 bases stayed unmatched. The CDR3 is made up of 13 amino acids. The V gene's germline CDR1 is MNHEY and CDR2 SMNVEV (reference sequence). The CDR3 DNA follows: TGTGCCAGCAGCTTCTCCCCGGGACAGGAAGCTTTCTTT. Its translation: CASSFSPGQEAFF.

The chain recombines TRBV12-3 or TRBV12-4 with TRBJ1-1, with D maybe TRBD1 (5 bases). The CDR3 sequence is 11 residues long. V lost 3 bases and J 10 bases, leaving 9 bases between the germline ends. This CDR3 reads CASSFAGGAFF. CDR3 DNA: TGTGCCAGCAGTTTTGCTGGGGGAGCTTTCTTT.

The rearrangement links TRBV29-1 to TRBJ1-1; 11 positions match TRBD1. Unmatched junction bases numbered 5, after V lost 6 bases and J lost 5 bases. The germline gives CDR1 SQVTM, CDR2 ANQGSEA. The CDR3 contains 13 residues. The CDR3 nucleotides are TGCAGCGTAGGACAGGGGGCGGGTACTGAAGCTTTCTTT. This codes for CSVGQGAGTEAFF.

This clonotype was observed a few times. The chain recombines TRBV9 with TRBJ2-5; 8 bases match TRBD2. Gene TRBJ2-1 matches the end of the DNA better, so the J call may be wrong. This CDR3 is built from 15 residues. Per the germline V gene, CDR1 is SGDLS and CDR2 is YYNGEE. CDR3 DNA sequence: TGTGCCAGCAGCGGCTCCGGGACTAGGAGCGATGAGCAGTTCTTC. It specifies CASSGSGTRSDEQFF.

The CDR3 DNA is TGTGCCAGCAGCTTAGAGGCGGGGGGGGACACAGATACGCAGTATTTT. This codes for CASSLEAGGDTDTQYF. The chain couples TRBV7-2 to TRBJ2-3; 9 bases align to TRBD2. Germline-derived CDR1 and CDR2 are SGHTA and FQGNSA. Trimming removed 1 base from V and 2 bases from J; junction bases left unmatched: 4. The CDR3 runs to 16 residues.

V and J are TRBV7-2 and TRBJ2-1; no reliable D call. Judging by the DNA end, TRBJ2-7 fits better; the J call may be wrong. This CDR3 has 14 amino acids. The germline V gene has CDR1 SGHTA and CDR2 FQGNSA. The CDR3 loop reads CASSLAERSYEQYF. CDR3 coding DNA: TGTGCCAGCAGCTTGGCTGAACGCTCCTACGAGCAGTACTTC.

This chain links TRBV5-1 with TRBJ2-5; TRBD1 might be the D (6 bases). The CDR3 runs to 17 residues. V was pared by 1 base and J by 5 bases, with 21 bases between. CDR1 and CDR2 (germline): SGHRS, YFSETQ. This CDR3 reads CASSLQGSVEVGETQYF. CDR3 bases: TGCGCCAGCAGCTTGCAGGGGTCCGTGGAGGTCGGGGAGACCCAGTACTTC.